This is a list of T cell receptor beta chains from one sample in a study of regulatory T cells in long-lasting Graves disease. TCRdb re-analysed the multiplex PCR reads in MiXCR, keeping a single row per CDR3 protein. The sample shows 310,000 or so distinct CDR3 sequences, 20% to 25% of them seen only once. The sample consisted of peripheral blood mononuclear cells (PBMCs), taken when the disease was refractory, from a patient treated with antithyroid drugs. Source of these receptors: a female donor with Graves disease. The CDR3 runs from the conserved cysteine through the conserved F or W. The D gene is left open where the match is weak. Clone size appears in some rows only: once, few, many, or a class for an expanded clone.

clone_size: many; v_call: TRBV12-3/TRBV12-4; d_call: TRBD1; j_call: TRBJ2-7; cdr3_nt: TGTGCCAGCAGTAGAGGGCCGGTCGGGGGACAGGGGGGGTACGAGCAGTACTTC; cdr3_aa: CASSRGPVGGQGGYEQYF
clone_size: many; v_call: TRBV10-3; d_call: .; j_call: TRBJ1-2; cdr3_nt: TGTGCCATCAGTGAGGGTGGGGGCTACACCTTC; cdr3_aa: CAISEGGGYTF
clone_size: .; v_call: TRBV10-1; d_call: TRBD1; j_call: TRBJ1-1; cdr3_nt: TGCGCCAGCAGTAGCCCGGGACAGGGGGCTCGGAGGAACACTGAAGCTTTCTTT; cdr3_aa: CASSSPGQGARRNTEAFF
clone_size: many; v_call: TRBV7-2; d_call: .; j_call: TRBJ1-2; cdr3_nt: TGTGCCAGCAGCCATATTTGGGGGCAAAGCTATGGCTACACCTTC; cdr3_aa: CASSHIWGQSYGYTF
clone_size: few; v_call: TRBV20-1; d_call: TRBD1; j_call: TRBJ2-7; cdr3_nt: TGCAGTGCTAGGGACCCAGACAGGGTCGGCGAGCAGTACTTC; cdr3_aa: CSARDPDRVGEQYF
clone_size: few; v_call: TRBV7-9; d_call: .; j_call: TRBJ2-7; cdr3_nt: TGTGCCAGCAGCAGAGGGACGTTCGAGCAGTACTTC; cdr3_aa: CASSRGTFEQYF
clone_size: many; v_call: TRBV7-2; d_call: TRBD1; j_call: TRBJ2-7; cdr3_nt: TGTGCCAGCAGCTTAGAGACAGGGCGGACCTACGAGCAGTACTTC; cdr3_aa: CASSLETGRTYEQYF
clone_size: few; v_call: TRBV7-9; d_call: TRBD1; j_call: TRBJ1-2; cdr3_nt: TGTGCCAGCAGCCTTTCTACAGGGGTCGGCTACACCTTC; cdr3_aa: CASSLSTGVGYTF
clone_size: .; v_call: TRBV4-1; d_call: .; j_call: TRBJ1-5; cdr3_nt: TGCGCCAGCAGCCAAGATTTGGGTAAAGGCAATCAGCCCCAGCATTTT; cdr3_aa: CASSQDLGKGNQPQHF
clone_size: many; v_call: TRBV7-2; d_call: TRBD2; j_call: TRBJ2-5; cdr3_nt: TGTGCCAGCAGGTCGTGGGGATTAGCGGGAGGTGAGACCCAGTACTTC; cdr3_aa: CASRSWGLAGGETQYF
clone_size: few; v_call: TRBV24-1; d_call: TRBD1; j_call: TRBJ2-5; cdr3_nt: TGTGCCACCGGTGATTTGCGGGACAGGGAGGTAGAGACCCAGTACTTC; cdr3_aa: CATGDLRDREVETQYF
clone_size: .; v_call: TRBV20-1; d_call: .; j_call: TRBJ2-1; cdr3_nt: TGCAGTGCCAAAGGGCTTTATGAGCAGTTCTTC; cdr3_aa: CSAKGLYEQFF
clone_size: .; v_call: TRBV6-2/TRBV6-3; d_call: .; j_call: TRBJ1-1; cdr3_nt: TGTGCCAGCAGTTACTCGAATTGGAGGGTCGAAGCTTTCTTT; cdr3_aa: CASSYSNWRVEAFF
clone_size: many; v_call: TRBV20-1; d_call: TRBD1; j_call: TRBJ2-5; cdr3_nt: TGCAGTGCTAGGCGGACAGGGGCGGTAGAGACCCAGTACTTC; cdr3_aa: CSARRTGAVETQYF
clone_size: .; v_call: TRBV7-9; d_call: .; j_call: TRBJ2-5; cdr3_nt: TGTGCCAGCAGCCCAGAGGGGGGTTTGGAGACCCAGTACTTC; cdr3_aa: CASSPEGGLETQYF
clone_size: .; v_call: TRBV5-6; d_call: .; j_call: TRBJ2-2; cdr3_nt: TGTGCCAGCAGCTCGGGTGGGACGGTCGTTGAGTCCGGGGAGCTGTTTTTT; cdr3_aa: CASSSGGTVVESGELFF
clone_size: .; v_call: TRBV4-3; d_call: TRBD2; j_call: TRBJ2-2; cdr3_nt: TGCGCCAGCAGCCCTAGCGGGAGGGCAACCGGGGAGCTGTTTTTT; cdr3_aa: CASSPSGRATGELFF
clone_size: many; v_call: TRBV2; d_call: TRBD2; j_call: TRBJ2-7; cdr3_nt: TGTGCCAGCAGTCTAGCGGGAGGACCGGGAGAGCAGTACTTC; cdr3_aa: CASSLAGGPGEQYF
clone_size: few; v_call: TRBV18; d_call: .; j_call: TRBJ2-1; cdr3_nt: TGTGCCAGCTCACCGAGGGCCGCCCAAAGCTCCTACAATGAGCAGTTCTTC; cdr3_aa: CASSPRAAQSSYNEQFF
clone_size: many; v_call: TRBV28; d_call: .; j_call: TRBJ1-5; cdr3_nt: TGTGCCAGCAGTGCGGAGGGCAGCCCCAATCAGCCCCAGCATTTT; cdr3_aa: CASSAEGSPNQPQHF
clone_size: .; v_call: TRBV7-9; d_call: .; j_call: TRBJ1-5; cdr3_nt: TGTGCCAGCAGCTTGAACACCAATCAGCCCCAGCATTTT; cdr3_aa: CASSLNTNQPQHF